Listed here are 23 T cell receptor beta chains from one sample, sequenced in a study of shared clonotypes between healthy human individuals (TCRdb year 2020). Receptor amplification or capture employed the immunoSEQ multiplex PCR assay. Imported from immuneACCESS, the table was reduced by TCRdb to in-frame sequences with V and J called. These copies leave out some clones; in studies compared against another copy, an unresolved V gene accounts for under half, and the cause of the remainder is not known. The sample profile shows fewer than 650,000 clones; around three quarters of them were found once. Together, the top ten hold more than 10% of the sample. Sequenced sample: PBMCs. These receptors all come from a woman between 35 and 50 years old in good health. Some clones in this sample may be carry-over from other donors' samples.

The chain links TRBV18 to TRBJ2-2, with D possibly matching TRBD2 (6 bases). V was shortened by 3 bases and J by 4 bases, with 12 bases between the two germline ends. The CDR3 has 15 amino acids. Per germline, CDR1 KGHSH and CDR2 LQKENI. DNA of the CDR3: TGTGCCAGCTCACCTCGGCAGGGAGGCACCGGGGAGCTGTTTTTT. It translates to CASSPRQGGTGELFF.

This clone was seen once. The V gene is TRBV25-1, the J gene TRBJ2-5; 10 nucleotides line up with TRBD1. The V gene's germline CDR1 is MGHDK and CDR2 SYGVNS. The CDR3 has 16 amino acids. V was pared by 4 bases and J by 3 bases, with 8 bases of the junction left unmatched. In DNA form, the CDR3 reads TGTGCCAGCAGTGGGGGGGACAGGGGTTTGGAAGAGACCCAGTACTTC. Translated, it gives CASSGGDRGLEETQYF.

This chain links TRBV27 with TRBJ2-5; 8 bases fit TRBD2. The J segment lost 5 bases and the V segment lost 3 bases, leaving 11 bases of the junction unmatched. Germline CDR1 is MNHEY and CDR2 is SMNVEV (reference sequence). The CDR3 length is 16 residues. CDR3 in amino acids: CASSLGWSGGPETQYF. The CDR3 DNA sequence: TGTGCCAGCAGTTTGGGGTGGAGCGGGGGCCCGGAGACCCAGTACTTC.

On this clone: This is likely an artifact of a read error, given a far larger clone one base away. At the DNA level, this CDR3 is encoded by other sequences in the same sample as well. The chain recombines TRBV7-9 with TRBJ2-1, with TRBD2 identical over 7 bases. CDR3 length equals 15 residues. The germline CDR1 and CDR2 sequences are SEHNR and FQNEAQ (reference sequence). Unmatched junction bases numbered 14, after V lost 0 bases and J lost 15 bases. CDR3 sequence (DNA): TGTGCCAGCAGCTTAGCGGGGCGGGAGCCCACGCTATGGTTCTTC. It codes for CASSLAGREPTLWFF.

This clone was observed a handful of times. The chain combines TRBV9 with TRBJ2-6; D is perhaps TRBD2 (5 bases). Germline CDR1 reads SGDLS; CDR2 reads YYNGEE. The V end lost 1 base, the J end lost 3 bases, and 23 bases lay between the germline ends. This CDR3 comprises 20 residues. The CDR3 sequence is CASSVKSPGAEGRGANVLTF. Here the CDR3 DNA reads TGTGCCAGCAGCGTAAAAAGTCCAGGCGCTGAGGGTCGTGGGGCCAACGTCCTGACTTTC.

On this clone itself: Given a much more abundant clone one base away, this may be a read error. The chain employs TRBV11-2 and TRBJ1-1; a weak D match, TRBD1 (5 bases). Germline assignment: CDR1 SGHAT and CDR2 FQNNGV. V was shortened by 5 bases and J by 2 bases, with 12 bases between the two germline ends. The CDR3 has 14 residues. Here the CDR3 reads CASSAVTANTEAFF. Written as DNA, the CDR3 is TGTGCCAGCAGCGCCGTGACAGCTAACACTGAAGCTTTCTTT.

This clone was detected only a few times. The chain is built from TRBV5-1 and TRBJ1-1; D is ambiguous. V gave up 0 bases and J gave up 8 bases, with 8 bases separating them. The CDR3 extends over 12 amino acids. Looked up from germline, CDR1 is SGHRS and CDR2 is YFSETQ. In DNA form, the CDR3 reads TGCGCCAGCAGCTTGGTTGGAGAGGAAGCTTTCTTT. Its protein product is CASSLVGEEAFF. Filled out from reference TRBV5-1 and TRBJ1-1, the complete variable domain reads KAGVTQTPRYLIKTRGQQVTLSCSPISGHRSVSWYQQTPGQGLQFLFEYFSETQRNKGNFPGRFSGRQFSNSRSEMNVSTLELGDSALYLCASSLVGEEAFFGQGTRLTVV.

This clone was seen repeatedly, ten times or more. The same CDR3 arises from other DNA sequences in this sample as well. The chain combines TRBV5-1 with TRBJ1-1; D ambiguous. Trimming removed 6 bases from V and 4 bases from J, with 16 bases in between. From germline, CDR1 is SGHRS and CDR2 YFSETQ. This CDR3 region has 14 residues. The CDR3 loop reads CASTGPHGGTEAFF. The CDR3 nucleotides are TGCGCCAGCACCGGACCGCATGGAGGCACTGAAGCTTTCTTT.

CDR3 nucleotide sequence: TGCGCCAGCAGCTTGGATCAACCAGGGGTTCAGCCCCAGCATTTT. Encoded protein: CASSLDQPGVQPQHF. The chain is built from TRBV5-1 and TRBJ1-5; TRBD1 is a possible D gene (6 bases). The CDR3 is 15 residues long. With 0 bases removed from V and 6 bases from J, the gap between germline ends came to 13 bases. Germline assignment: CDR1 SGHRS and CDR2 YFSETQ.

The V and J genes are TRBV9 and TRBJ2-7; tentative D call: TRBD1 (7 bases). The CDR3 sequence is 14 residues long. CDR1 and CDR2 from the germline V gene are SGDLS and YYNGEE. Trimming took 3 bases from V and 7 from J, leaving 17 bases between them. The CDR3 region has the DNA TGTGCCAGCAGCGCAGGGGGGTCCAGTGGGGAGCAGTACTTC. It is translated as CASSAGGSSGEQYF.

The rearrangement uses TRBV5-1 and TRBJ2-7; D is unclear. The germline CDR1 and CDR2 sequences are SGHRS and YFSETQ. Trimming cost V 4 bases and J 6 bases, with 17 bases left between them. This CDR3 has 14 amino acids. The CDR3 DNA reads TGCGCCAGCAGCCCCGCGGTGGGCGTAAGCGAGCAGTACTTC. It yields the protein CASSPAVGVSEQYF.

The CDR3 coding sequence is TGTGCCAGCAGCGTAGACTTGGGACAGGGGGGAACCAAAAACATTCAGTACTTC. This gives the protein CASSVDLGQGGTKNIQYF. The J gene is TRBJ2-4, the V gene TRBV9; 11 nucleotides align to TRBD1. CDR1 is SGDLS, CDR2 YYNGEE, per germline. The junction had 7 bases not matched to a gene; V was cut back by 0 bases and J by 2 bases. The CDR3 contains 18 residues.

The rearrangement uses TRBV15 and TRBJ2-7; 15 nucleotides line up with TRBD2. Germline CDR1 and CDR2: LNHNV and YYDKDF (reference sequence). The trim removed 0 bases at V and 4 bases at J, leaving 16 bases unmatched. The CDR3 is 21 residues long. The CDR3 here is CATSRDADWTSGRATIYEQYF. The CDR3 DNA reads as TGTGCCACCAGCAGAGATGCGGACTGGACTAGCGGGAGGGCCACTATTTACGAGCAGTACTTC.

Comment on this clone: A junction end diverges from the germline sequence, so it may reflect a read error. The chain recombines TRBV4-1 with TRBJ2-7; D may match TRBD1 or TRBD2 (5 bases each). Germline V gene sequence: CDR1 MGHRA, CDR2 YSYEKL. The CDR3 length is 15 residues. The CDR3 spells CVSSYGAGTSYEQYF. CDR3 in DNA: TGCGTCAGCAGCTATGGCGCAGGGACCTCCTACGAGCAGTACTTC.

The CDR3 is CASSVGQSSSGNTIYF. The CDR3 bases are TGTGCCAGCAGTGTGGGGCAGTCGAGCTCTGGAAACACCATATATTTT. This sequence joins TRBV2 and TRBJ1-3; D possibly corresponds to TRBD1 (5 bases). With 4 bases removed from V and 0 bases from J, the gap between germline ends came to 13 bases. The germline gives CDR1 SNHLY, CDR2 FYNNEI. This CDR3 spans 16 amino acids.

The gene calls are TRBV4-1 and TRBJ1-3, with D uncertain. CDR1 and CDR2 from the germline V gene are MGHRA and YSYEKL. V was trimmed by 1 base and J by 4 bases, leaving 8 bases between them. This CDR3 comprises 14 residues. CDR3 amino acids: CASSQGERGNTIYF. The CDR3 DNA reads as TGCGCCAGCAGCCAAGGGGAAAGGGGAAACACCATATATTTT.

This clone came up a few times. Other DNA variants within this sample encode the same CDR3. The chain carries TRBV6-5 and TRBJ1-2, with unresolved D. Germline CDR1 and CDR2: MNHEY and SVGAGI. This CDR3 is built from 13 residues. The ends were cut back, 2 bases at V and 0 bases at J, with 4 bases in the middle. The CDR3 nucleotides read TGTGCCAGCAGTTACGGGGCTAACTATGGCTACACCTTC. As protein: CASSYGANYGYTF.

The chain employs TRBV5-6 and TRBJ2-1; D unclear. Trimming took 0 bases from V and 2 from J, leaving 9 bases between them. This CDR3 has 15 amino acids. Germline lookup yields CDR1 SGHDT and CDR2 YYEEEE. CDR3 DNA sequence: TGTGCCAGCAGCTTGGACAGACCGCCCTACAATGAGCAGTTCTTC. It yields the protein CASSLDRPPYNEQFF. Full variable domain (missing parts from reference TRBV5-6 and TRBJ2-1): DAGVTQSPTHLIKTRGQQVTLRCSPKSGHDTVSWYQQALGQGPQFIFQYYEEEERQRGNFPDRFSGHQFPNYSSELNVNALLLGDSALYLCASSLDRPPYNEQFFGPGTRLTVL.

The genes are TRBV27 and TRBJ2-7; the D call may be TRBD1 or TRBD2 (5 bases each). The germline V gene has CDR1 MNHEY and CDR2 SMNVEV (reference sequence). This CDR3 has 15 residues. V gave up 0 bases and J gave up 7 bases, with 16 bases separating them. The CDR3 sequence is CASSLSIPGAGEQYF. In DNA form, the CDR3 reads TGTGCCAGCAGTTTATCGATACCCGGGGCCGGGGAGCAGTACTTC.

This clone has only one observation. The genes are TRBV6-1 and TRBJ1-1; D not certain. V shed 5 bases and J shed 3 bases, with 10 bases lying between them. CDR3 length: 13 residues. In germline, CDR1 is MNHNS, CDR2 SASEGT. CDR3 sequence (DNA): TGTGCCAGCAGTAGGGTGGCGGACACTGAAGCTTTCTTT. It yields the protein CASSRVADTEAFF.

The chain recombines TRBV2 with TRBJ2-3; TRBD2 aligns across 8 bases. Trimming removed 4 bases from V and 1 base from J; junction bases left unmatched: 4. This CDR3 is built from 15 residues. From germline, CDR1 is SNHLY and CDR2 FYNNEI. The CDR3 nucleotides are TGTGCCAGCAGTGCCGAGACTAGCGGCACAGATACGCAGTATTTT. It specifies CASSAETSGTDTQYF.

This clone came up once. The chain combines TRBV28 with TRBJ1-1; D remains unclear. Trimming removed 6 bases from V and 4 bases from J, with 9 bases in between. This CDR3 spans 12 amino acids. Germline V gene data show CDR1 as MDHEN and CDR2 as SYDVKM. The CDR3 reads CASRASGTEAFF. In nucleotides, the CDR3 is TGTGCCAGCAGAGCTTCCGGCACTGAAGCTTTCTTT.

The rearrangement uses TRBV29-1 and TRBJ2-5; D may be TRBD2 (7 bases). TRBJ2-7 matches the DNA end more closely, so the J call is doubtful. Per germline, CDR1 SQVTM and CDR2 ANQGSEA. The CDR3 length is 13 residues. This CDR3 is CSVDSAGAGEQYF. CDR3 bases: TGCAGCGTTGATAGTGCGGGGGCCGGCGAGCAGTACTTC.